Each of the 8 T cell receptor beta chains below was sequenced from the same sample in a study of blood T cell repertoires in COVID-19. TCRdb's copy holds only in-frame clones and misses some; the assay was immunoSEQ multiplex PCR. The sample holds 250,000 or so clones, more than 80% seen once. The source material was PBMCs or T cells enriched from blood (not recorded which). The origin of the receptors is a man in his forties or fifties who had been exposed to COVID-19.

Regarding this clone: At the DNA level, this CDR3 is encoded by other sequences in the same sample as well. The V call is TRBV9, the J call TRBJ2-3, with D perhaps matching TRBD1 (5 bases). Germline CDR1 is SGDLS and CDR2 is YYNGEE. V dropped 1 base and J dropped 1 base, with 10 bases sitting between them. The CDR3 runs 15 residues. This CDR3 reads CASSVTGDGTDTQYF. Here the CDR3 DNA reads TGTGCCAGCAGCGTAACAGGAGACGGCACAGATACGCAGTATTTT.

The chain couples TRBV28 to TRBJ2-7; unclear D gene. Trimming took off 7 bases at V and 0 bases at J, with 4 bases between the two ends. Looked up from germline, CDR1 is MDHEN and CDR2 is SYDVKM. The CDR3 is made up of 11 amino acids. The CDR3 protein is CASTSSYEQYF. In DNA, the CDR3 is TGTGCCAGCACTAGCTCCTACGAGCAGTACTTC.

The table lists this clone with a count of one. This specimen includes other DNA sequences encoding the same CDR3. The chain carries TRBV5-1 and TRBJ1-5, with D possibly being TRBD1 (5 bases). CDR3 length equals 14 residues. Trimming took off 0 bases at V and 6 bases at J, with 10 bases between the two ends. Germline V gives CDR1 SGHRS, CDR2 YFSETQ. The CDR3 DNA sequence: TGCGCCAGCAGCTTGGAGGGGAGGGGTCAGCCCCAGCATTTT. Amino acids: CASSLEGRGQPQHF.

This clone was observed a single time. The chain employs TRBV2 and TRBJ2-7, with 7 bases lining up with TRBD1. Germline assignment: CDR1 SNHLY and CDR2 FYNNEI. The CDR3 is 18 amino acids. V trimming: 3 bases; J trimming: 0 bases; junction bases outside the gene matches: 14. Here the CDR3 reads CASSEPRDRDQRSYEQYF. The DNA for the CDR3 is TGTGCCAGCAGTGAGCCACGGGACAGAGATCAACGCTCCTACGAGCAGTACTTC. Complete variable domain (other parts from reference TRBV2 and TRBJ2-7): EPEVTQTPSHQVTQMGQEVILRCVPISNHLYFYWYRQILGQKVEFLVSFYNNEISEKSEIFDDQFSVERPDGSNFTLKIRSTKLEDSAMYFCASSEPRDRDQRSYEQYFGPGTRLTVT.

J is TRBJ1-4 and V is TRBV6-6; no reliable D call. This CDR3 contains 15 residues. The germline gives CDR1 MNHNY, CDR2 SVGAGI (reference sequence). V was trimmed by 2 bases and J by 6 bases, leaving 13 bases between them. The CDR3 sequence is CASSYTASGDEKLFF. The CDR3 coding sequence is TGTGCCAGCAGTTACACCGCCAGTGGTGATGAAAAACTGTTTTTT.

This clone was counted once. CDR3 region: CASSPYLSAYEQYV. The DNA for the CDR3 is TGTGCCAGCAGCCCCTATCTCTCTGCCTACGAGCAGTACGTC. The rearrangement uses TRBV6-5 and TRBJ2-7, with unresolved D. V was cut by 6 bases and J by 2 bases, with 14 bases left in between. The V gene's germline CDR1 is MNHEY and CDR2 SVGAGI. This CDR3 has 14 amino acids.

This clone appeared once. The chain has TRBV19 and TRBJ1-5; no clear D. V lost 0 bases to trimming and J lost 1 base, with 13 bases between them. This CDR3 is 17 amino acids long. Germline V CDR1 and CDR2: LNHDA, SQIVND (reference sequence). CDR3 amino acids: CASSIDLRARSNQPQHF. CDR3 in DNA: TGTGCCAGTAGTATAGATCTGAGGGCGCGGAGCAATCAGCCCCAGCATTTT. Supplemented by reference TRBV19 and TRBJ1-5, the full variable domain reads DGGITQSPKYLFRKEGQNVTLSCEQNLNHDAMYWYRQDPGQGLRLIYYSQIVNDFQKGDIAEGYSVSREKKESFPLTVTSAQKNPTAFYLCASSIDLRARSNQPQHFGDGTRLSIL.

The chain is built from TRBV27 and TRBJ2-1, with TRBD1 as a possible D gene (6 bases). From germline, CDR1 is MNHEY and CDR2 SMNVEV (reference sequence). V lost 5 bases to trimming and J lost 2 bases, with 13 bases between them. The CDR3 is 15 amino acids. CDR3 sequence (DNA): TGTGCCAGCAGTCCGGACAGCATCGCCTACAATGAGCAGTTCTTC. Encoded protein: CASSPDSIAYNEQFF.